This TCR beta chain was recovered during a study of cytomegalovirus exposure and HLA in healthy donors. Healthy bone marrow donors formed the donor group. The PCR contained 60 Vbeta and 13 Jbeta primers. Method: immunoSEQ multiplex PCR; TCRdb's copy keeps in-frame clones and lacks some. The table records approximately 180,000 clones, about 69% of them present only once. CDR3 length equals 17 residues. Germline V gene data show CDR1 as ENHRY and CDR2 as SYGVKD. V was clipped by 2 bases and J by 4 bases; unmatched bases: 11. Whole-study findings and limits: A later analysis showed TCR association rates differing by HLA locus, peaking at DRB1 and lowest at HLA-C. A reported reduction in N-insertions relative to the roughly 710-donor mean was seen in an Asian-associated ancestry cluster in a later analysis. Within an earlier analysis, most TCR beta V segments proved productive either about 87% or about 30% of the time.

A word on this clone: The target antigen is unknown.

The V gene is TRBV10-3, the J gene TRBJ2-1; 7 nucleotides line up with TRBD2. The TCR was taken from a male donor in good health and CMV-seronegative. Material for sequencing was PBMCs. CDR3 sequence reads: CAISEGPVGGIYNEQFF. The CDR3 nucleotides are TGTGCCATCAGTGAGGGGCCAGTGGGAGGGATTTACAATGAGCAGTTCTTC.